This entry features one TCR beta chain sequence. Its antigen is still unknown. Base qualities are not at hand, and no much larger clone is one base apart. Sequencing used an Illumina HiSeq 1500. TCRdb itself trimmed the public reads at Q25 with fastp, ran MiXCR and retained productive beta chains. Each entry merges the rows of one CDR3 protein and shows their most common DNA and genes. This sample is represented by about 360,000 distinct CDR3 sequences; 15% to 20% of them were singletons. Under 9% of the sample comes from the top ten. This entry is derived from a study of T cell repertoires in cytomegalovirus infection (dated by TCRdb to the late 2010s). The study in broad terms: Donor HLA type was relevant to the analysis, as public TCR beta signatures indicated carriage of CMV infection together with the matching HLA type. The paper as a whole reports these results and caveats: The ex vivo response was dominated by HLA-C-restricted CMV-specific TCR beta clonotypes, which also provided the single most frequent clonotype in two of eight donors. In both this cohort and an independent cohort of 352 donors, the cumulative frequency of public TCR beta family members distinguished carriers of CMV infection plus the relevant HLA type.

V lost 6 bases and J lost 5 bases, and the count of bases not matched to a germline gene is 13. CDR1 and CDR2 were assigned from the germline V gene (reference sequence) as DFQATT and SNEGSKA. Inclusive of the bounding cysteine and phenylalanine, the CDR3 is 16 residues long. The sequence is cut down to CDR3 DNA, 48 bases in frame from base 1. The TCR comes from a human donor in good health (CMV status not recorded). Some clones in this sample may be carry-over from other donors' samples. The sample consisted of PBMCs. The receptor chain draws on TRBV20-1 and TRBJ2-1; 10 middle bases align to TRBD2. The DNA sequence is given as TGCAGTGCCCTCGGGGTAGCGGGAGGATACAACAATGAGCAGTTCTTC. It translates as CSALGVAGGYNNEQFF.